These T cell receptor beta chains were read from a single sample in a study of early T cells in non-severe SARS-CoV-2 infection. Via MiXCR, TCRdb re-called the 5' RACE reads, giving one row per CDR3 protein. The repertoire holds 50,000 to 55,000 distinct CDR3 sequences, with around 9.1% as singletons. The source material was whole blood. Every receptor here comes from an adult who was a healthcare worker with PCR-confirmed SARS-CoV-2 infection or an uninfected control (not recorded which). The CDR3 runs from the conserved cysteine through the conserved F or W. The D gene is left open where the match is weak. Clone size is given for some rows only: seen once, a few or many times, or a class if the clone is expanded.

d_gene	len	v_gene	j_gene	abundance	CDR3nt	CDR3aa
TRBD2	15	TRBV30	TRBJ2-5	-	TGTGCCTGGAGTGGATTAGCGGGGCCTCAAGAGACCCAGTACTTC	CAWSGLAGPQETQYF
-	13	TRBV2	TRBJ2-2	many	TGTGCCAGCATCATGCAAAGATCGGGGGAGCTGTTTTTT	CASIMQRSGELFF
TRBD1	18	TRBV6-1	TRBJ2-6	few	TGTGCCAGCAGTGGAACCGGGACAGGGATGTCTGGGGCCAACGTCCTGACTTTC	CASSGTGTGMSGANVLTF
-	14	TRBV6-5	TRBJ2-3	-	TGTGCCAGCAGGCCCGGTTTCCGCACAGATACGCAGTATTTT	CASRPGFRTDTQYF
-	12	TRBV5-1	TRBJ2-1	few	TGCGCCAGCCGCGAACAGGGAGATGAGCAGTTCTTC	CASREQGDEQFF
-	15	TRBV20-1	TRBJ2-3	-	TGCAGTGCTAGACCCGGATCACTTAGGGTAGATACGCAGTATTTT	CSARPGSLRVDTQYF
-	16	TRBV7-2	TRBJ2-3	many	TGTGCCAGCAGCTTAGAGAACAGGCCTGGCACAGATACGCAGTATTTT	CASSLENRPGTDTQYF
-	15	TRBV7-3	TRBJ2-1	many	TGTGCCAGCAGCTTAAGTGGAGGGAGACTCAATGAGCAGTTCTTC	CASSLSGGRLNEQFF
TRBD1	15	TRBV7-3	TRBJ2-5	many	TGTGCCAGCAGCTTCTACAGGGGGTCTATCGAGACCCAGTACTTC	CASSFYRGSIETQYF
-	14	TRBV19	TRBJ1-6	-	TGTGCCAGTAGCACACAGGGAAATAATTCACCCCTCCACTTT	CASSTQGNNSPLHF
-	14	TRBV7-2	TRBJ1-1	many	TGTGCCAGCAGCTTAAATCCGGGAACAACTGAAGCTTTCTTT	CASSLNPGTTEAFF
TRBD2	14	TRBV4-3	TRBJ2-3	-	TGCGCCAGCAGCCAAGAGTCTAGCGGCGATACGCAGTATTTT	CASSQESSGDTQYF
TRBD2	14	TRBV10-1	TRBJ2-3	many	TGCGCCAGCAGCGGAGCGGGGGGAATGAATACGCAGTATTTT	CASSGAGGMNTQYF
-	16	TRBV5-1	TRBJ2-3	few	TGCGCCAGCAGCTTGGGGGGCAGGAGTAGCACAGATACGCAGTATTTT	CASSLGGRSSTDTQYF
-	13	TRBV29-1	TRBJ2-7	many	TGCAGCGTGGGGCCCAGGGGCAGCTACGAGCAGTACTTC	CSVGPRGSYEQYF
TRBD2	17	TRBV7-6	TRBJ2-3	many	TGTGCCAGCAGCTCCCAACGGGGGGTCGTATTCACAGATACGCAGTATTTT	CASSSQRGVVFTDTQYF
TRBD1	14	TRBV20-1	TRBJ1-2	many	TGCAGTGCTAGAAAGGGGGCGATTGACTATGGCTACACCTTC	CSARKGAIDYGYTF
TRBD1	14	TRBV6-1	TRBJ1-1	many	TGTGCCAGCTACGGACAGGCCATGAACACTGAAGCTTTCTTT	CASYGQAMNTEAFF
TRBD1	17	TRBV5-1	TRBJ2-1	many	TGCGCCAGCAGCAACGTCGAGGGACAGGGGTTCCACAATGAGCAGTTCTTC	CASSNVEGQGFHNEQFF
-	16	TRBV10-3	TRBJ2-1	-	TGTGCCATCAGTGAGTATGGGGGAAGCTCCTACAATGAGCAGTTCTTC	CAISEYGGSSYNEQFF
-	13	TRBV6-5	TRBJ2-3	-	TGTGCCAGCAGACGGGCCAGCACAGATACGCAGTATTTT	CASRRASTDTQYF
-	13	TRBV30	TRBJ2-1	many	TGTGCCTGGAGTGTAGGAAGGACGGGGGAGCAGTTCTTC	CAWSVGRTGEQFF
TRBD2	14	TRBV7-9	TRBJ2-3	-	TGTGCCAGCAGCCAAGAAGCGGGGGCAGATACGCAGTATTTT	CASSQEAGADTQYF
TRBD2	16	TRBV27	TRBJ2-7	-	TGTGCCAGCAGTCCAATGGGACTAGCGGGACGTCACGAGCAGTACTTC	CASSPMGLAGRHEQYF